In its sample, the clone carrying this T cell receptor beta chain was seen once. Its antigen is unidentified. The PCR was carried out with 60 Vbeta primers and 13 Jbeta primers. Profiled with immunoSEQ multiplex PCR; TCRdb holds only in-frame clones, not every one. Of under 250,000 clones in the sample, roughly 80% were seen once. These data belong to a study of cytomegalovirus exposure and HLA in healthy donors. Study conclusions and caveats: Trimming of TCR beta V- and J-genes showed a link, identified in a later analysis, to a missense DCLRE1C variant. Immune exposure data for these donors was limited to CMV serostatus.

Sampled while nominally healthy, donors likely had unrecorded immune exposures. Sample: PBMCs. The clonotype originates from a man in his fifties or sixties in good health and CMV-seronegative.

The CDR3 DNA sequence: TGCGCCAGCAGCCCGACGGACAGGGCGGGGGAAAAACTGTTTTTT. Amino acid sequence: CASSPTDRAGEKLFF. This rearrangement joins TRBV5-1 to TRBJ1-4; TRBD1 agrees at 8 bases. Germline lookup yields CDR1 SGHRS and CDR2 YFSETQ. The CDR3 contains 15 residues. Unmatched junction bases numbered 10, after V lost 4 bases and J lost 8 bases.